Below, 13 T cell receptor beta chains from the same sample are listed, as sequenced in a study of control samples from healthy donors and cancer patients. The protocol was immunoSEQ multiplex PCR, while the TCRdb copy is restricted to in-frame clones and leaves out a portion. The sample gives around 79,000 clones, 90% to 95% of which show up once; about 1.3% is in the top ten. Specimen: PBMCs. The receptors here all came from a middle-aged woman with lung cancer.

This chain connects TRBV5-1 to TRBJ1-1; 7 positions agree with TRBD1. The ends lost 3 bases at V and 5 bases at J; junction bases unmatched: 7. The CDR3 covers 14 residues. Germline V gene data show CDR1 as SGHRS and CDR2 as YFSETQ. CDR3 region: CASSSQGTGTEAFF. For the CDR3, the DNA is TGCGCCAGCAGCTCACAGGGGACGGGGACTGAAGCTTTCTTT.

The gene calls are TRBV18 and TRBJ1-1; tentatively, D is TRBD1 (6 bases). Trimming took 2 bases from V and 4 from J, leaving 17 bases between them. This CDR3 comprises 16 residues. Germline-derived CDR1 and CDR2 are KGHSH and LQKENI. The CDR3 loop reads CASSPAGDVISTEAFF. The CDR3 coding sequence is TGTGCCAGCTCACCAGCAGGGGATGTGATCTCCACTGAAGCTTTCTTT.

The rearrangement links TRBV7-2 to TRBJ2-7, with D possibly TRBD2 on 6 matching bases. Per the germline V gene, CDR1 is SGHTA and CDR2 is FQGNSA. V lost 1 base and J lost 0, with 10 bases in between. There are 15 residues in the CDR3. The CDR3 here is CASSLGGGNSYEQYF. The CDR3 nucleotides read TGTGCCAGCAGCTTAGGGGGCGGGAACTCCTACGAGCAGTACTTC.

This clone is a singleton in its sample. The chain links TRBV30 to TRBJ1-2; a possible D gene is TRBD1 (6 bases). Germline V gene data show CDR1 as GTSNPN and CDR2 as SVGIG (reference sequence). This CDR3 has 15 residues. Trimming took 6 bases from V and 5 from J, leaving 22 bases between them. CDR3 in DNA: TGTGCCTGTACCAGAACAGGGCTAAACTCTTATGGCTACACCTTC. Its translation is CACTRTGLNSYGYTF.

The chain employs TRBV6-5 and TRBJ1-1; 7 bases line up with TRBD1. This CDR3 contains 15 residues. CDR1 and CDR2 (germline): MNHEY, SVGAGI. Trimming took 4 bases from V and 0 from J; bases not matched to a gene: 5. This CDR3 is CASSFGTEMNTEAFF. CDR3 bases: TGTGCCAGCAGTTTCGGGACAGAAATGAACACTGAAGCTTTCTTT.

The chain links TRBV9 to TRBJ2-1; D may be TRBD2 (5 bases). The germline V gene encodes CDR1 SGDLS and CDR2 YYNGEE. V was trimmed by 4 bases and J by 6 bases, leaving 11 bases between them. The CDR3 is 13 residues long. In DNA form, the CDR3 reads TGTGCCAGCAGCCGGACTTCCCTCAATGAGCAGTTCTTC. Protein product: CASSRTSLNEQFF.

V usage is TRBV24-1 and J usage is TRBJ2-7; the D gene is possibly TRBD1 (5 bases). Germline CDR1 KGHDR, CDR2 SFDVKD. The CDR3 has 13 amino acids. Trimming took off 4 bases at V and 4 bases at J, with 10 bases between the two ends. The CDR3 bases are TGTGCCACCAGTGACCCAGACAGTTACGAGCAGTACTTC. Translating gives CATSDPDSYEQYF.

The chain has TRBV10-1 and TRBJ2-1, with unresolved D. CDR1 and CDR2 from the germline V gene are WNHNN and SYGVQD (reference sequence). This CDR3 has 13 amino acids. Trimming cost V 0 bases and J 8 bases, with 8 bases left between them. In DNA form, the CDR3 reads TGCGCCAGCAGTGAGTCTCGCGGTCATGAGCAGTTCTTC. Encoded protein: CASSESRGHEQFF.

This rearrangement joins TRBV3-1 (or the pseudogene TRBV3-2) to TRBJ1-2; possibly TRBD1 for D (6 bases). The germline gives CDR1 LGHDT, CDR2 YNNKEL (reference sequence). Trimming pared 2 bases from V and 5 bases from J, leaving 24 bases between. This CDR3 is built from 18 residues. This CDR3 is CASSQLDLVDRFNYGYTF. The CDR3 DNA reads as TGTGCCAGCAGCCAATTAGATCTCGTGGACAGATTTAATTATGGCTACACCTTC.

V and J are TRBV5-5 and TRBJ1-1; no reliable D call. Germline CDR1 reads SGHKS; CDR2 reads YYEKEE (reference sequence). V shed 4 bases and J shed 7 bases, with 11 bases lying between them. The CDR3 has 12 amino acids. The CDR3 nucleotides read TGTGCCAGCAGCCCTACTCGAGTTGAAGCTTTCTTT. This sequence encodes CASSPTRVEAFF.

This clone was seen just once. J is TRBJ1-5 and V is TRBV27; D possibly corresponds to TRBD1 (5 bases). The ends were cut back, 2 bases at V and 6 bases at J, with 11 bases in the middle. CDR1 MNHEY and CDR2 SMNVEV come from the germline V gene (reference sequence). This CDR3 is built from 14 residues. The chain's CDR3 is CASSLAGSGQPQHF. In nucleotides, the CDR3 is TGTGCCAGCAGTTTAGCAGGGTCGGGTCAGCCCCAGCATTTT.

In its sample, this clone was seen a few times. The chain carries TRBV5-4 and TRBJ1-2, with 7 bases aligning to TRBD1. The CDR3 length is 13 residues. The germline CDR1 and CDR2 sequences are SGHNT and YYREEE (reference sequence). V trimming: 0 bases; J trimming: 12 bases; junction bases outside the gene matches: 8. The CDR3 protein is CASSLDGQDRNTF. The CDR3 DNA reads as TGTGCCAGCAGCTTGGACGGACAGGATCGAAACACCTTC.

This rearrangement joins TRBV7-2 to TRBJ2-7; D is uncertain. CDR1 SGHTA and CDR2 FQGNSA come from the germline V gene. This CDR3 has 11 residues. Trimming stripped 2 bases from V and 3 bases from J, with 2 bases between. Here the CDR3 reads CASSLHYEQYF. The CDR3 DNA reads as TGTGCCAGCAGCTTACACTACGAGCAGTACTTC.